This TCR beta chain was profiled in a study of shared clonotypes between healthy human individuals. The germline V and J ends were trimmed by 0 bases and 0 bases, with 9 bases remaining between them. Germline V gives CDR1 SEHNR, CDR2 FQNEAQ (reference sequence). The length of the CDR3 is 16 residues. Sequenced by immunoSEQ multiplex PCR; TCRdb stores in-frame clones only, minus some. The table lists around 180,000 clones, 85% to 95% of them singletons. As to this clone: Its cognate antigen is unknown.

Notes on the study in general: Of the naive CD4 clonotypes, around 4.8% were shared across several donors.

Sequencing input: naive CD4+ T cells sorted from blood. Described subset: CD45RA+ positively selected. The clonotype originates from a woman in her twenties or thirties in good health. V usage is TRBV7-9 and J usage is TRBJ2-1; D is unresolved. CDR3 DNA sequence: TGTGCCAGCAGCTTAGCGTCCCCGAGCTCCTACAATGAGCAGTTCTTC. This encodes CASSLASPSSYNEQFF.